The rows below give T cell receptor beta chains drawn from one sample of a study of blood T cell repertoires in COVID-19. Profiling relied on immunoSEQ multiplex PCR, and the TCRdb table lists in-frame clones only, not all of them. The table includes around 340,000 clones, 75% to 90% detected once. Sequencing input: peripheral blood. The receptors derive from a woman aged 60-75 years with COVID-19, enrolled during active disease. CDR3s include the opening cysteine and the closing phenylalanine or tryptophan. A D gene is named only where the DNA matches it firmly. Clone size appears in some rows only: once, few, many, or a class for an expanded clone.

clone size | CDR3 length | D gene | J gene | V gene | CDR3 protein | CDR3 DNA
. | 12 | TRBD1 | TRBJ2-1 | TRBV20-1 | CSASQGAGEQFF | TGCAGTGCTAGTCAGGGGGCTGGTGAGCAGTTCTTC
. | 14 | . | TRBJ2-5 | TRBV19 | CASSIGGAGETQYF | TGTGCCAGTAGTATTGGGGGCGCAGGAGAGACCCAGTACTTC
. | 15 | TRBD1 | TRBJ2-2 | TRBV25-1 | CATNRDRGNTGELFF | TGTGCCACCAACCGGGACAGGGGGAACACCGGGGAGCTGTTTTTT
. | 14 | . | TRBJ2-7 | TRBV9 | CASSLSQGSYEQYF | TGTGCCAGCAGCCTATCGCAGGGGTCCTACGAGCAGTACTTC
. | 13 | TRBD1 | TRBJ1-1 | TRBV19 | CASSMVGQDEAFF | TGTGCCAGTAGTATGGTGGGACAGGATGAAGCTTTCTTT
. | 15 | . | TRBJ1-5 | TRBV5-8 | CASSSGMDSNQPQHF | TGTGCCAGCAGCTCCGGGATGGATAGCAATCAGCCCCAGCATTTT
. | 14 | . | TRBJ1-2 | TRBV29-1 | CSVERGSVGYGYTF | TGCAGCGTTGAAAGGGGGTCGGTAGGCTATGGCTACACCTTC
. | 15 | . | TRBJ1-6 | TRBV7-8 | CASSLGQFYNSPLHF | TGTGCCAGCAGCTTAGGCCAGTTCTATAATTCACCCCTCCACTTT
. | 16 | TRBD2 | TRBJ2-3 | TRBV20-1 | CSASFNSGGSTDTQYF | TGCAGTGCTAGTTTTAACAGCGGGGGAAGCACAGATACGCAGTATTTT
. | 14 | . | TRBJ2-7 | TRBV11-2 | CASSLVLGLHEQYF | TGTGCCAGCAGCTTGGTTCTAGGTCTGCACGAGCAGTACTTC
. | 14 | TRBD1 | TRBJ1-1 | TRBV30 | CAWSPGQGGSEAFF | TGTGCCTGGAGTCCAGGACAGGGGGGATCTGAAGCTTTCTTT
. | 13 | . | TRBJ2-7 | TRBV3-1/TRBV3-2 | CASSQGQDYEQYF | TGTGCCAGCAGCCAAGGACAGGACTACGAGCAGTACTTC
. | 18 | TRBD1 | TRBJ1-3 | TRBV6-4 | CASSDPHRDRGFGNTIYF | TGTGCCAGCAGTGACCCTCACCGGGACAGGGGATTCGGAAACACCATATATTTT
. | 17 | TRBD1 | TRBJ1-2 | TRBV18 | CASSPYRQGALNYGYTF | TGTGCCAGCTCACCATACAGACAGGGGGCCCTAAACTATGGCTACACCTTC
. | 12 | TRBD1 | TRBJ1-1 | TRBV9 | CASSPTGVGAFF | TGTGCCAGCAGCCCTACAGGGGTGGGAGCTTTCTTT
. | 13 | . | TRBJ2-5 | TRBV29-1 | CSAARPDKETQYF | TGCAGCGCCGCTCGTCCAGATAAAGAGACCCAGTACTTC
. | 14 | . | TRBJ1-6 | TRBV5-6 | CASSSGLRNSPLHF | TGTGCCAGCAGCTCGGGACTCCGGAATTCACCCCTCCACTTT
. | 16 | TRBD1 | TRBJ1-3 | TRBV7-8 | CASSLDRFISGNTIYF | TGTGCCAGCAGCTTGGACAGGTTCATCTCTGGAAACACCATATATTTT
. | 15 | . | TRBJ1-5 | TRBV27 | CASSLGQGFNQPQHF | TGTGCCAGCAGTTTAGGGCAGGGGTTCAATCAGCCCCAGCATTTT
once | 12 | . | TRBJ1-2 | TRBV7-9 | CASSLLQTLTAF | TGTGCCAGCAGCTTATTACAGACGCTTACTGCCTTC
. | 15 | TRBD2 | TRBJ2-3 | TRBV10-1 | CASRRTSGETDTQYF | TGCGCCAGCAGGCGGACTAGCGGGGAAACAGATACGCAGTATTTT
. | 15 | TRBD1 | TRBJ1-2 | TRBV2 | CASRDGAGGIYGYTF | TGTGCCAGCAGGGACGGGGCAGGGGGCATCTATGGCTACACCTTC
. | 17 | TRBD1 | TRBJ2-7 | TRBV4-3 | CASSQDLGGEVSYEQYF | TGCGCCAGCAGCCAAGATCTAGGGGGCGAGGTCTCCTACGAGCAGTACTTC
. | 12 | . | TRBJ2-2 | TRBV4-2 | CASSQAGGELFF | TGTGCCAGCAGCCAGGCGGGCGGGGAGCTGTTTTTT
. | 12 | . | TRBJ2-3 | TRBV19 | CATGQGTDTQYF | TGTGCCACCGGCCAGGGCACAGATACGCAGTATTTT
. | 14 | . | TRBJ2-5 | TRBV14 | CASSHSRQWETQYF | TGTGCCAGCAGCCATTCGAGACAGTGGGAGACCCAGTACTTC
. | 13 | . | TRBJ2-2 | TRBV9 | CASSSTPPGELFF | TGTGCCAGCAGCTCCACTCCCCCCGGGGAGCTGTTTTTT
. | 14 | . | TRBJ2-7 | TRBV27 | CASSAQGPLYEQYF | TGTGCCAGCAGTGCCCAGGGTCCCTTATACGAGCAGTACTTC
. | 17 | . | TRBJ1-5 | TRBV10-3 | CAISESLGGVGNQPQHF | TGTGCCATCAGTGAGTCCTTAGGGGGGGTAGGCAATCAGCCCCAGCATTTT
. | 16 | TRBD1 | TRBJ2-2 | TRBV5-1 | CASSLKQGTGTGELFF | TGCGCCAGCAGCTTGAAACAAGGGACAGGCACCGGGGAGCTGTTTTTT
. | 17 | TRBD2 | TRBJ2-3 | TRBV4-2 | CASSQDAGTSGLDTQYF | TGTGCCAGCAGCCAAGACGCCGGGACTAGCGGGTTAGATACGCAGTATTTT
. | 13 | . | TRBJ2-3 | TRBV5-4 | CASSLHSEDTQYF | TGTGCCAGCAGCTTACACAGTGAAGATACGCAGTATTTT